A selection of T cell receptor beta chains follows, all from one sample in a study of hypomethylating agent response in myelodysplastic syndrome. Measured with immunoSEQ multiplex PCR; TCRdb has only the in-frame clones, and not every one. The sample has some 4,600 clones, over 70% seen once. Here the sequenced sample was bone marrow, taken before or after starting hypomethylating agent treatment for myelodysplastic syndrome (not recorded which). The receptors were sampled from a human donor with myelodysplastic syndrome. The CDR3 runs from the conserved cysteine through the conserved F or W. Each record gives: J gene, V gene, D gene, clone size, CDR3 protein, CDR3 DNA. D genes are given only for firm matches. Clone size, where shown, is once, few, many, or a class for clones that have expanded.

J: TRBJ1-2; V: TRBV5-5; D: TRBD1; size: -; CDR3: CASSRDREFYYGYTF; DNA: TGTGCCAGCAGCCGGGACAGGGAATTTTACTATGGCTACACCTTC
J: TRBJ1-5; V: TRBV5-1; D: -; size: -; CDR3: CASSLDGYQPQHF; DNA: TGCGCCAGCAGCTTGGATGGCTATCAGCCCCAGCATTTT
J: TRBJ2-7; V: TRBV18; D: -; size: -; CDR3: CASSPSEAGPHYYEQYF; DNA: TGTGCCAGCTCACCTTCCGAGGCAGGACCACATTACTACGAGCAGTACTTC
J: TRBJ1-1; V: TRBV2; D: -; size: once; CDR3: CASTLTTGPTEAFF; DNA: TGTGCCAGCACCCTTACGACAGGTCCCACTGAAGCTTTCTTT
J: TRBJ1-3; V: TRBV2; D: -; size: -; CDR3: CASRNRISGNTIYF; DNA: TGTGCCAGCAGGAACAGGATCTCTGGAAACACCATATATTTT
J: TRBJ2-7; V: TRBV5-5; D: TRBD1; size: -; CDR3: CASSGQGAYEQYF; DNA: TGTGCCAGCAGCGGACAGGGGGCCTACGAGCAGTACTTC
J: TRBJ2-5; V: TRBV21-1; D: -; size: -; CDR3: CASSKTGTATSYTQETQYF; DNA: TGTGCCAGCAGCAAAACAGGGACAGCCACTAGTTATACACAAGAGACCCAGTACTTC
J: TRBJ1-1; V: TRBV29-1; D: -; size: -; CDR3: CSARTDNNLHTEAFF; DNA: TGCAGCGCCAGGACAGACAATAACCTTCACACTGAAGCTTTCTTT
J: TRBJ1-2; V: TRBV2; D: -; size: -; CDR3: CASSAENTVYGYTF; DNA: TGTGCCAGCAGTGCGGAGAATACAGTCTATGGCTACACCTTC
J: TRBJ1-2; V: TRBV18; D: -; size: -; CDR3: CASSPGLLADGYTF; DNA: TGTGCCAGCTCCCCGGGCCTCCTGGCGGATGGCTACACCTTC
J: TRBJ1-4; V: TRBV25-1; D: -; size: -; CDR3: CASRDNEKLFF; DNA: TGTGCCAGCAGGGACAATGAAAAACTGTTTTTT
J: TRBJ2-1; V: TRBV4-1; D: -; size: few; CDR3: CASSHRYSYNEQFF; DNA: TGCGCCAGCAGCCATAGGTACTCCTACAATGAGCAGTTCTTC
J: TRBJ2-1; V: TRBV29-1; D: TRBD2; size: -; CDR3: CSALGAGGRNEQFF; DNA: TGCAGCGCTCTAGGAGCGGGGGGCCGCAATGAGCAGTTCTTC
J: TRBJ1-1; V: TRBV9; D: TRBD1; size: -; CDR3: CASSVDPWTGLNTEAFF; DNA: TGTGCCAGCAGCGTAGACCCGTGGACAGGATTGAACACTGAAGCTTTCTTT
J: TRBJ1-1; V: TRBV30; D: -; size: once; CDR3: CAWTVSPQRTEAFF; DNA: TGTGCCTGGACGGTCTCTCCCCAGCGGACTGAAGCTTTCTTT
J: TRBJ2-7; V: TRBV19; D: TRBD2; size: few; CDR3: CASSMAGAYEQYF; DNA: TGTGCCAGTAGTATGGCGGGGGCCTACGAGCAGTACTTC
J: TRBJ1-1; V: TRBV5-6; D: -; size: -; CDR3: CASSFSAGPHTEAFF; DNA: TGTGCCAGCAGCTTCAGCGCAGGACCTCACACTGAAGCTTTCTTT
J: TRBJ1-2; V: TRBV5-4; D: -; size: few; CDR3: CASSPRSGGSVGYTF; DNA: TGTGCCAGCAGCCCCCGTTCGGGGGGATCCGTAGGCTACACCTTC
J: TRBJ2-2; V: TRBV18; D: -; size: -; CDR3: CASSPGTIVTGELFF; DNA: TGTGCCAGCTCACCCGGGACCATCGTAACCGGGGAGCTGTTTTTT
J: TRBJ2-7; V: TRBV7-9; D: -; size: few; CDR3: CASSLGVYEQYF; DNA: TGTGCCAGCAGCCTCGGGGTCTACGAGCAGTACTTC
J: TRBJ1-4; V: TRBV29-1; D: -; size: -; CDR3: CSVGRGINEKLFF; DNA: TGCAGCGTCGGGAGGGGGATTAATGAAAAACTGTTTTTT
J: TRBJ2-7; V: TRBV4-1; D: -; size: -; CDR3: CASSQQTELRMRGAEQYF; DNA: TGCGCCAGCAGCCAACAAACCGAGCTTCGGATGAGGGGGGCCGAGCAGTACTTC
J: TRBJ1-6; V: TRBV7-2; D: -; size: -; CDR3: CASSLDVFSNSPLHF; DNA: TGTGCCAGCAGCTTAGACGTTTTCAGCAATTCACCCCTCCACTTT
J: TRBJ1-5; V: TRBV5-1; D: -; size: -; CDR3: CASSLGGYQPQHF; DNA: TGCGCCAGCAGCTTGGGGGGGTATCAGCCCCAGCATTTT
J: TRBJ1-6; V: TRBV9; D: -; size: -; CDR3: CASQRIFDSPLHF; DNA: TGTGCCAGTCAGAGGATCTTTGACTCACCCCTCCACTTT
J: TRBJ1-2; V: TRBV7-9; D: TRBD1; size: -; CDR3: CASSLTGDDGYGYTF; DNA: TGTGCCAGCAGCTTGACAGGGGACGATGGCTATGGCTACACCTTC
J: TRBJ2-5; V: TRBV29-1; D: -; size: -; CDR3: CSVVLNQETQYF; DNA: TGCAGCGTTGTTTTAAACCAAGAGACCCAGTACTTC
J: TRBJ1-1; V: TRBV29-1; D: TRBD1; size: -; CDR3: CSAQQGAPEAFF; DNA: TGCAGCGCCCAACAGGGGGCTCCTGAAGCTTTCTTT
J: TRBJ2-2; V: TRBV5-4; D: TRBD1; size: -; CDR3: CASSRQGVDTGELFF; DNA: TGTGCCAGCAGCCGACAGGGGGTGGACACCGGGGAGCTGTTTTTT
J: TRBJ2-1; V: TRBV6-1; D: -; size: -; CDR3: CAIGNNEQFF; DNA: TGTGCCATCGGAAACAATGAGCAGTTCTTC
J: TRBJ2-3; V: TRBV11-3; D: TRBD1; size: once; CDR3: CASSLTGARDTQYF; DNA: TGTGCCAGCAGCTTAACAGGGGCGCGGGATACGCAGTATTTT
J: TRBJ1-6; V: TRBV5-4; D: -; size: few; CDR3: CASSLGGSSYNSPLHF; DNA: TGTGCCAGCAGCTTGGGGGGGAGCTCCTATAATTCACCCCTCCACTTT
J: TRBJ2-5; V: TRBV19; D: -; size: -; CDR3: CASSIGGSRNQETQYF; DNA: TGTGCCAGTAGTATTGGAGGGTCCCGGAACCAAGAGACCCAGTACTTC
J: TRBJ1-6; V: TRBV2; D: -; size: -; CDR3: CASRGAVVYSPLHF; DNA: TGTGCCAGCAGGGGGGCGGTCGTATATTCACCCCTCCACTTT
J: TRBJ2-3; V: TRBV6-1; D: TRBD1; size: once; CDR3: CASTGGADTQYF; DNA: TGTGCCAGCACAGGGGGTGCAGATACGCAGTATTTT